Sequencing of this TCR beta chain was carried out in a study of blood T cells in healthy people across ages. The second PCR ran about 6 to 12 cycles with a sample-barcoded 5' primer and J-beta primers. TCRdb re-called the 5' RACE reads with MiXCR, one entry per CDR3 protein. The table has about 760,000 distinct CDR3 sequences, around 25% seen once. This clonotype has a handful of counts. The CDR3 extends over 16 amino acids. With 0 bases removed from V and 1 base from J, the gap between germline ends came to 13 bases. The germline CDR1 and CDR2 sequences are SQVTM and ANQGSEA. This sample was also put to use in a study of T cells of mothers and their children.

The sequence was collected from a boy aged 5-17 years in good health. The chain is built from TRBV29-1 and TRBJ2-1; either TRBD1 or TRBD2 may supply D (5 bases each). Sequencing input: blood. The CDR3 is CSVEDIRDGSYNEQFF. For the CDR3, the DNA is TGCAGCGTTGAAGATATCCGGGACGGGTCCTACAATGAGCAGTTCTTC.